The rows below give T cell receptor beta chains drawn from one sample of a study of control samples from healthy donors and cancer patients. Data came from immunoSEQ multiplex PCR; TCRdb stores just in-frame clones and leaves some out. The sample has under 80,000 clones, 93% seen once; the top ten hold 0.95% to 1.5%. The sequencing sample was made of PBMCs. Receptors originate from a middle-aged woman with lung cancer. The CDR3 runs from the conserved cysteine through the conserved F or W. D genes are given only for firm matches. Clone size is shown for a subset of rows, as once, few, many or a class of expanded clone.

CASGQENTEAFF	TGTGCCAGCGGGCAAGAGAACACTGAAGCTTTCTTT	NA	NA	TRBV12-3/TRBV12-4	TRBJ1-1
CASSLYTGDGTEAFF	TGTGCCAGCAGTTTATACACAGGGGATGGCACTGAAGCTTTCTTT	TRBD1	NA	TRBV27	TRBJ1-1
CASSLARSAYEQYF	TGTGCCAGCAGCTTAGCCCGGAGCGCCTACGAGCAGTACTTC	NA	NA	TRBV11-2	TRBJ2-7
CASSLTGGRNTIYF	TGTGCCAGCAGTTTGACAGGGGGCAGGAACACCATATATTTT	TRBD1	NA	TRBV28	TRBJ1-3
CASSLYGGDNYEQYF	TGTGCCAGCAGCTTGTACGGGGGGGATAACTACGAGCAGTACTTC	TRBD2	NA	TRBV5-5	TRBJ2-7
CASSYGDNTEAFF	TGTGCCAGCAGTTATGGGGACAACACTGAAGCTTTCTTT	NA	NA	TRBV6-6	TRBJ1-1
CASSVDQGSTEAFF	TGTGCCAGCAGCGTAGATCAGGGGAGCACTGAAGCTTTCTTT	NA	once	TRBV9	TRBJ1-1
CASSEAGTGGGYTF	TGTGCCAGCAGTGAAGCCGGGACAGGGGGCGGCTACACCTTC	TRBD1	NA	TRBV6-1	TRBJ1-2
CASSKEGNYGYTF	TGTGCCAGCAGCAAGGAGGGTAACTATGGCTACACCTTC	NA	NA	TRBV7-9	TRBJ1-2
CASRRAGYTDTQYF	TGTGCCAGCAGAAGAGCGGGGTACACAGATACGCAGTATTTT	TRBD2	NA	TRBV28	TRBJ2-3
CASSLAPSGGVSTDTQYF	TGTGCCAGCAGCTTAGCCCCTAGCGGGGGGGTTAGCACAGATACGCAGTATTTT	TRBD2	NA	TRBV7-2	TRBJ2-3
CASSLDEGSNQPQHF	TGCGCCAGCAGCTTGGATGAAGGCAGCAATCAGCCCCAGCATTTT	NA	NA	TRBV5-1	TRBJ1-5
CASSFDRDNAYNEQFF	TGTGCCAGCAGTTTCGACCGGGACAACGCCTACAATGAGCAGTTCTTC	NA	NA	TRBV28	TRBJ2-1
CAWSSGATNEKLFF	TGTGCCTGGAGTTCCGGGGCAACTAATGAAAAACTGTTTTTT	NA	NA	TRBV30	TRBJ1-4
CASSQEDVGEAFF	TGTGCCAGCAGCCAAGAGGATGTGGGAGAAGCTTTCTTT	NA	NA	TRBV3-1/TRBV3-2	TRBJ1-1
CASRLGTGTNTEAFF	TGTGCCAGCAGGTTAGGGACAGGGACGAACACTGAAGCTTTCTTT	TRBD1	NA	TRBV6-4	TRBJ1-1
CASSESGPRQPQHF	TGTGCCAGCAGTGAATCTGGGCCCCGCCAGCCCCAGCATTTT	NA	NA	TRBV25-1	TRBJ1-5
CASSLGRVGGYTF	TGTGCCAGCAGCTTAGGCCGGGTAGGTGGCTACACCTTC	NA	once	TRBV13	TRBJ1-2
CATQVRDTANYGYTF	TGTGCCACCCAAGTCCGCGATACAGCTAACTATGGCTACACCTTC	NA	once	TRBV19	TRBJ1-2
CASSSVDGNTEAFF	TGCGCCAGCAGCTCAGTGGACGGGAACACTGAAGCTTTCTTT	NA	NA	TRBV5-1	TRBJ1-1
CASSLREKNQPQHF	TGTGCCAGCAGTTTAAGGGAGAAGAATCAGCCCCAGCATTTT	NA	NA	TRBV27	TRBJ1-5
CASSLVENTEAFF	TGTGCCAGCAGCTTAGTAGAGAACACTGAAGCTTTCTTT	NA	NA	TRBV7-9	TRBJ1-1
CASSFRFNKGVQPQHF	TGTGCCAGCAGTTTTCGGTTTAACAAAGGGGTCCAGCCCCAGCATTTT	NA	once	TRBV6-2/TRBV6-3	TRBJ1-5
CASSLGGGRGGNEQFF	TGTGCCAGCAGCCTAGGGGGGGGGCGTGGTGGCAATGAGCAGTTCTTC	NA	NA	TRBV11-3	TRBJ2-1
CASSVATSLGRQGSTNTGELFF	TGTGCCAGCAGCGTAGCTACATCCTTGGGACGGCAAGGCTCTACGAACACCGGGGAGCTGTTTTTT	NA	NA	TRBV9	TRBJ2-2
CASSQESPYRTSSYNEQFF	TGCGCCAGCAGCCAAGAATCCCCGTATAGAACGAGCTCCTACAATGAGCAGTTCTTC	NA	NA	TRBV4-1	TRBJ2-1
CASSVGSRLNTEAFF	TGTGCCAGCAGCGTAGGCAGCCGATTGAACACTGAAGCTTTCTTT	NA	NA	TRBV9	TRBJ1-1
CASSDTQPGYPSTDTQYF	TGTGCCAGCAGTGACACTCAACCGGGGTATCCTAGCACAGATACGCAGTATTTT	NA	NA	TRBV2	TRBJ2-3
CASSRTANTEAFF	TGTGCCAGCAGTCGGACAGCTAACACTGAAGCTTTCTTT	NA	NA	TRBV2	TRBJ1-1
CASSYTAPTSRSPLHF	TGTGCCAGCAGTTATACGGCCCCGACCTCCCGGTCACCCCTCCACTTT	NA	NA	TRBV6-5	TRBJ1-6
CAWSKDRVGNQPQHF	TGTGCCTGGAGTAAGGACAGGGTGGGGAATCAGCCCCAGCATTTT	TRBD1	NA	TRBV30	TRBJ1-5
CASTASRTVVGANVLTF	TGCGCCAGCACCGCTTCCCGGACAGTCGTGGGGGCCAACGTCCTGACTTTC	NA	once	TRBV10-2	TRBJ2-6
CASSEGLGTRNGYTF	TGTGCCAGCAGTGAGGGGCTAGGGACTAGAAATGGCTACACCTTC	NA	NA	TRBV25-1	TRBJ1-2
CASSLSRDPWPGNTIYF	TGTGCCAGCAGCTTATCCAGAGACCCCTGGCCTGGAAACACCATATATTTT	NA	NA	TRBV7-9	TRBJ1-3
CASSLRTGNQPQHF	TGTGCCAGTAGTCTCCGGACAGGCAATCAGCCCCAGCATTTT	NA	few	TRBV19	TRBJ1-5
CASGTSGEGKETQYF	TGTGCCAGCGGGACTAGCGGGGAGGGGAAAGAGACCCAGTACTTC	TRBD2	NA	TRBV3-1/TRBV3-2	TRBJ2-5
CASSQGDYEQYF	TGTGCCAGCAGCCAGGGAGACTACGAGCAGTACTTC	NA	NA	TRBV6-6	TRBJ2-7
CASSDFIRTGGTEAFF	TGTGCCAGCTCAGATTTCATTCGCACAGGGGGCACTGAAGCTTTCTTT	TRBD1	NA	TRBV18	TRBJ1-1
CASSLLGDRGAGKAFF	TGTGCCAGCAGCCTGCTGGGTGATCGGGGGGCTGGGAAAGCTTTCTTT	NA	NA	TRBV14	TRBJ1-1
CASSYVTGGREKLFF	TGTGCCAGCAGTTACGTGACAGGGGGCCGCGAAAAACTGTTTTTT	TRBD1	NA	TRBV6-6	TRBJ1-4
CAAGGTPTITDTQYF	TGTGCCGCGGGAGGGACTCCTACGATCACAGATACGCAGTATTTT	TRBD2	NA	TRBV6-5	TRBJ2-3
CASRTSSGGYNEQFF	TGTGCCAGCAGGACTTCTAGCGGGGGGTACAATGAGCAGTTCTTC	TRBD2	NA	TRBV2	TRBJ2-1
CASSQIEHSPLHF	TGTGCCAGCAGCCAGATTGAACACTCACCCCTCCACTTT	NA	once	TRBV14	TRBJ1-6
CASEASWDEAFF	TGTGCCAGCGAGGCCTCCTGGGATGAAGCTTTCTTT	NA	once	TRBV11-3	TRBJ1-1
CAWEDGPTNEKLFF	TGTGCCTGGGAAGACGGCCCAACTAATGAAAAACTGTTTTTT	NA	NA	TRBV30	TRBJ1-4
CASTLGHEQYF	TGTGCCAGCACCCTCGGCCACGAGCAGTACTTC	NA	NA	TRBV28	TRBJ2-7
CASSPAGTSWGGAQYF	TGTGCCAGCAGCCCAGCGGGGACTAGCTGGGGAGGGGCCCAGTACTTC	TRBD2	NA	TRBV11-2	TRBJ2-5
CASSAQLPSTDTQYF	TGTGCCAGCAGCGCCCAATTACCTAGCACAGATACGCAGTATTTT	NA	NA	TRBV9	TRBJ2-3